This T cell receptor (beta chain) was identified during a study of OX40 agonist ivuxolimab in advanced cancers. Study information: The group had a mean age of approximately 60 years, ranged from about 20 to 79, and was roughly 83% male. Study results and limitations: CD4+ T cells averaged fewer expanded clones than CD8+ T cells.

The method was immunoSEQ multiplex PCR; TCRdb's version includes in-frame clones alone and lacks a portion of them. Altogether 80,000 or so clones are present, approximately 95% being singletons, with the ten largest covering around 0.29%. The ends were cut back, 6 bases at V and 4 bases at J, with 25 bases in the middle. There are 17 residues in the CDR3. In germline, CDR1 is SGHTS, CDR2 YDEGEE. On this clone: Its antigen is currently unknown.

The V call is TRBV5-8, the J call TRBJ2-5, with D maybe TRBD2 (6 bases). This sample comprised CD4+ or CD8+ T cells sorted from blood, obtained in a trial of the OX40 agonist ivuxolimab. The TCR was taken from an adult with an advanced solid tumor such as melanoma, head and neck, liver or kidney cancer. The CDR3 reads CASTRTGSGVGGETQYF. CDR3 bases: TGTGCCAGCACCAGAACGGGGTCGGGAGTGGGCGGAGAGACCCAGTACTTC.